A selection of T cell receptor beta chains follows, all from one sample in a study of regulatory T cells in long-lasting Graves disease. TCRdb recomputed calls from the multiplex PCR reads with MiXCR, one row per CDR3 protein. The table shows around 470,000 distinct CDR3 sequences, with approximately 15% occurring only once. The sample also formed part of further work on T cells in Graves' hyperthyroidism and ophthalmopathy.

The material was peripheral blood mononuclear cells (PBMCs), obtained at new diagnosis, from a patient treated with antithyroid drugs. The receptors shown here come from a woman aged 50 to 60 with Graves disease. Each CDR3 is given with its conserved first and last residue. The D gene is left open where the match is weak. Part of the rows lack a size; the others show once, few, many or a class for expanded clones.

v_gene: TRBV14; j_gene: TRBJ2-7; len: 15; abundance: many; d_gene: TRBD1; CDR3nt: TGTGCCAGCAGCAAAGCGTTCGGGACAGACTACGAGCAGTACTTC; CDR3aa: CASSKAFGTDYEQYF
v_gene: TRBV5-1; j_gene: TRBJ2-5; len: 14; abundance: NA; d_gene: NA; CDR3nt: TGCGCCAGCAGAAACAGGGATGTTCAAGAGACCCAGTACTTC; CDR3aa: CASRNRDVQETQYF
v_gene: TRBV2; j_gene: TRBJ2-1; len: 15; abundance: many; d_gene: NA; CDR3nt: TGTGCCAGCAGTGGTGTCAGGATCTCCTACAATGAGCAGTTCTTC; CDR3aa: CASSGVRISYNEQFF
v_gene: TRBV28; j_gene: TRBJ1-1; len: 13; abundance: many; d_gene: NA; CDR3nt: TGTGCCACCAAGGGGTGGCGGAACACTGAAGCTTTCTTT; CDR3aa: CATKGWRNTEAFF
v_gene: TRBV4-1; j_gene: TRBJ2-7; len: 15; abundance: NA; d_gene: NA; CDR3nt: TGCGCCAGCAGCCAAGAAGGGTCAGGATTCTACGAGCAGTACTTC; CDR3aa: CASSQEGSGFYEQYF
v_gene: TRBV4-1; j_gene: TRBJ2-7; len: 15; abundance: NA; d_gene: NA; CDR3nt: TGCGCCAGCAGCCTCCGCGAGGGGTCCTCCTACGAGCAGTACTTC; CDR3aa: CASSLREGSSYEQYF
v_gene: TRBV12-3/TRBV12-4; j_gene: TRBJ2-4; len: 14; abundance: many; d_gene: NA; CDR3nt: TGTGCCAGCAGAAAAGCGGGAGCCAAAAACATTCAGTACTTC; CDR3aa: CASRKAGAKNIQYF
v_gene: TRBV7-8; j_gene: TRBJ2-3; len: 16; abundance: many; d_gene: NA; CDR3nt: TGTGCCAGCAGCTTCGGGGGCCAAACTAGCACAGATACGCAGTATTTT; CDR3aa: CASSFGGQTSTDTQYF
v_gene: TRBV20-1; j_gene: TRBJ2-1; len: 16; abundance: many; d_gene: NA; CDR3nt: TGCAGTGCTAGCCCAATCGGAGGATTGGTTGTGAATGAGCAGTTCTTC; CDR3aa: CSASPIGGLVVNEQFF
v_gene: TRBV7-2; j_gene: TRBJ2-7; len: 15; abundance: many; d_gene: TRBD1; CDR3nt: TGTGCCAGCAGCTTAGGTCCAGGGGGATCCTACGAGCAGTACTTC; CDR3aa: CASSLGPGGSYEQYF
v_gene: TRBV28; j_gene: TRBJ1-2; len: 13; abundance: many; d_gene: NA; CDR3nt: TGTGCCAGCAGTTCAGGGCTCGGCTATGGCTACACCTTC; CDR3aa: CASSSGLGYGYTF
v_gene: TRBV28; j_gene: TRBJ2-7; len: 14; abundance: many; d_gene: NA; CDR3nt: TGTGCCAGCAGTTTTAGCCTTTCTACCTACGAGCAGTACTTC; CDR3aa: CASSFSLSTYEQYF
v_gene: TRBV5-1; j_gene: TRBJ2-1; len: 14; abundance: many; d_gene: TRBD2; CDR3nt: TGCGCCAGCAGAGGGACTAGCGGGACCAATGAGCAGTTCTTC; CDR3aa: CASRGTSGTNEQFF
v_gene: TRBV7-9; j_gene: TRBJ2-5; len: 14; abundance: NA; d_gene: NA; CDR3nt: TGTGCCAGCAGCTTAGATGGCCGGGAAGAGACCCAGTACTTC; CDR3aa: CASSLDGREETQYF
v_gene: TRBV5-6; j_gene: TRBJ1-5; len: 12; abundance: many; d_gene: NA; CDR3nt: TGTGCCAGCAGCTTAGGGGATCAGCCCCAGCATTTT; CDR3aa: CASSLGDQPQHF
v_gene: TRBV5-1; j_gene: TRBJ1-6; len: 14; abundance: few; d_gene: TRBD1; CDR3nt: TGCGCCAGCAGCTTTGGGACAGTCAATTCACCCCTCCACTTT; CDR3aa: CASSFGTVNSPLHF
v_gene: TRBV2; j_gene: TRBJ2-7; len: 14; abundance: many; d_gene: TRBD2; CDR3nt: TGTGCCAGCAACACCGGGACTAGCGGACCCGAGCAGTACTTC; CDR3aa: CASNTGTSGPEQYF
v_gene: TRBV5-1; j_gene: TRBJ2-5; len: 18; abundance: few; d_gene: TRBD2; CDR3nt: TGCGCCAGCAGCCTTGGCGGGATGAGCGGGAGAAGTAAAGAGACCCAGTACTTC; CDR3aa: CASSLGGMSGRSKETQYF
v_gene: TRBV27; j_gene: TRBJ2-1; len: 15; abundance: few; d_gene: NA; CDR3nt: TGTGCCAGCAGTTTAGGCGGGACCCTTTACAATGAGCAGTTCTTC; CDR3aa: CASSLGGTLYNEQFF
v_gene: TRBV7-9; j_gene: TRBJ1-4; len: 16; abundance: NA; d_gene: NA; CDR3nt: TGTGCCAGCAGCTTAGGAAGCGGCAGAAGGCATGAAAAACTGTTTTTT; CDR3aa: CASSLGSGRRHEKLFF
v_gene: TRBV7-2; j_gene: TRBJ1-1; len: 13; abundance: many; d_gene: NA; CDR3nt: TGTGCCAGCAGCTTAGCTCCCGGGACGGAAGCTTTCTTT; CDR3aa: CASSLAPGTEAFF
v_gene: TRBV7-2; j_gene: TRBJ2-1; len: 15; abundance: many; d_gene: NA; CDR3nt: TGTGCCAGCAGCCTCAGTAAGTGGGGCTACAATGAGCAGTTCTTC; CDR3aa: CASSLSKWGYNEQFF
v_gene: TRBV19; j_gene: TRBJ2-2; len: 11; abundance: NA; d_gene: NA; CDR3nt: TGTGCCACCCGAGGGGCCGGGGAGCTGTTTTTT; CDR3aa: CATRGAGELFF
v_gene: TRBV6-5; j_gene: TRBJ2-7; len: 14; abundance: many; d_gene: NA; CDR3nt: TGTGCCAGCAGTTACCAAGGACAGAACTACGAGCAGTACTTC; CDR3aa: CASSYQGQNYEQYF
v_gene: TRBV29-1; j_gene: TRBJ2-7; len: 12; abundance: NA; d_gene: TRBD1; CDR3nt: TGCAGCGTTCGACAGGGGGCCTACGAGCAGTACTTC; CDR3aa: CSVRQGAYEQYF
v_gene: TRBV9; j_gene: TRBJ2-7; len: 13; abundance: many; d_gene: NA; CDR3nt: TGTGCCAGCAGCGGGAGAGAGGGTTACGAGCAGTACTTC; CDR3aa: CASSGREGYEQYF
v_gene: TRBV2; j_gene: TRBJ2-5; len: 15; abundance: few; d_gene: TRBD2; CDR3nt: TGTGCCAGCAGCGTAGACCTAGCGGGGGAAGAGACCCAGTACTTC; CDR3aa: CASSVDLAGEETQYF
v_gene: TRBV24-1; j_gene: TRBJ2-1; len: 17; abundance: many; d_gene: NA; CDR3nt: TGTGCCACCAGTGACCCGAACCGGGACTCCTACTACAATGAGCAGTTCTTC; CDR3aa: CATSDPNRDSYYNEQFF
v_gene: TRBV29-1; j_gene: TRBJ2-7; len: 17; abundance: few; d_gene: TRBD1; CDR3nt: TGCAGCGTCCGGGGGGGACAGGGGGCAGGCCCCTCCTACGAGCAGTACTTC; CDR3aa: CSVRGGQGAGPSYEQYF
v_gene: TRBV28; j_gene: TRBJ1-1; len: 15; abundance: many; d_gene: TRBD1; CDR3nt: TGTGCCAGCAGACCATTGGGACAGGGGAACACTGAAGCTTTCTTT; CDR3aa: CASRPLGQGNTEAFF
v_gene: TRBV30; j_gene: TRBJ2-7; len: 14; abundance: few; d_gene: NA; CDR3nt: TGTGCCTGGGGGGGGGCTCCCCGAAACTACGAGCAGTACTTC; CDR3aa: CAWGGAPRNYEQYF
v_gene: TRBV2; j_gene: TRBJ2-1; len: 11; abundance: many; d_gene: TRBD1; CDR3nt: TGTGCCAGCAGGGGGACAGGAGAGCAGTTCTTC; CDR3aa: CASRGTGEQFF
v_gene: TRBV5-1; j_gene: TRBJ2-2; len: 14; abundance: many; d_gene: TRBD2; CDR3nt: TGCGCCAGCCAGAGCGGGAAGGACACCGGGGAGCTGTTTTTT; CDR3aa: CASQSGKDTGELFF
v_gene: TRBV11-2; j_gene: TRBJ2-7; len: 16; abundance: many; d_gene: TRBD2; CDR3nt: TGTGCCAGCAGCTTAGGTAGCGGGAGTGTAATGTCCGAGCAGTACTTC; CDR3aa: CASSLGSGSVMSEQYF
v_gene: TRBV5-1; j_gene: TRBJ2-1; len: 14; abundance: many; d_gene: NA; CDR3nt: TGCGCCAGCAGCTTGGAGACGGAACGGGATGAGCAGTTCTTC; CDR3aa: CASSLETERDEQFF
v_gene: TRBV18; j_gene: TRBJ2-2; len: 12; abundance: few; d_gene: NA; CDR3nt: TGTGCCAGCTCACCCCGGGCCGGGGAGCTGTTTTTT; CDR3aa: CASSPRAGELFF
v_gene: TRBV29-1; j_gene: TRBJ2-2; len: 13; abundance: few; d_gene: NA; CDR3nt: TGCAGCGTGTCCCGTCCCAGAACCGGGGAGCTGTTTTTT; CDR3aa: CSVSRPRTGELFF
v_gene: TRBV4-1; j_gene: TRBJ2-2; len: 18; abundance: once; d_gene: TRBD1; CDR3nt: TGCGCCAGCAGCCTAACTTTACTCCGGGACAGAGTCACCGGGGAGCTGTTTTTT; CDR3aa: CASSLTLLRDRVTGELFF
v_gene: TRBV7-2; j_gene: TRBJ2-3; len: 15; abundance: many; d_gene: NA; CDR3nt: TGTGCCAGCAGCCCCGCCACGACCCTCACAGATACGCAGTATTTT; CDR3aa: CASSPATTLTDTQYF
v_gene: TRBV12-3/TRBV12-4; j_gene: TRBJ2-5; len: 15; abundance: few; d_gene: TRBD2; CDR3nt: TGTGCCAGCTCCCCCTCGACTAGCGCCCAAGAGACCCAGTACTTC; CDR3aa: CASSPSTSAQETQYF
v_gene: TRBV20-1; j_gene: TRBJ2-5; len: 16; abundance: many; d_gene: TRBD2; CDR3nt: TGCAGTGCTAGAGATGTTAGCGGGAGGGCCGGAGAGACCCAGTACTTC; CDR3aa: CSARDVSGRAGETQYF
v_gene: TRBV7-9; j_gene: TRBJ2-1; len: 14; abundance: few; d_gene: NA; CDR3nt: TGTGCCAGCAGCTTGGAGGGGGTCTACAATGAGCAGTTCTTC; CDR3aa: CASSLEGVYNEQFF
v_gene: TRBV20-1; j_gene: TRBJ2-3; len: 15; abundance: many; d_gene: TRBD2; CDR3nt: TGCAGTGCTAGGTCTGCTGGACTAGAAGTAGATACGCAGTATTTT; CDR3aa: CSARSAGLEVDTQYF
v_gene: TRBV18; j_gene: TRBJ2-2; len: 16; abundance: NA; d_gene: NA; CDR3nt: TGTGCCAGCTCACCGCCTGGTGGGAGCGTTGGTGGGGAGCTGTTTTTT; CDR3aa: CASSPPGGSVGGELFF
v_gene: TRBV6-2/TRBV6-3; j_gene: TRBJ2-3; len: 15; abundance: many; d_gene: TRBD2; CDR3nt: TGTGCCAGCAGTTTAGGACTAGCGGGACCAGATACGCAGTATTTT; CDR3aa: CASSLGLAGPDTQYF
v_gene: TRBV5-1; j_gene: TRBJ1-4; len: 15; abundance: few; d_gene: NA; CDR3nt: TGCGCCAGCAGCTCCCTGCGGGGGGCGGAGGGAAAACTGTTTTTT; CDR3aa: CASSSLRGAEGKLFF
v_gene: TRBV5-6; j_gene: TRBJ2-7; len: 15; abundance: many; d_gene: NA; CDR3nt: TGTGCCAGCAGCCTGAAACACAGGGAACGCTACGAGCAGTACTTC; CDR3aa: CASSLKHRERYEQYF
v_gene: TRBV7-8; j_gene: TRBJ1-2; len: 15; abundance: few; d_gene: TRBD1; CDR3nt: TGTGCCAGCAGCTTAGATCCGACAGGGAACTATGGCTACACCTTC; CDR3aa: CASSLDPTGNYGYTF
v_gene: TRBV2; j_gene: TRBJ2-3; len: 12; abundance: many; d_gene: NA; CDR3nt: TGTGCCAGTGACGAGAACACAGATACGCAGTATTTT; CDR3aa: CASDENTDTQYF
v_gene: TRBV5-1; j_gene: TRBJ2-3; len: 14; abundance: NA; d_gene: NA; CDR3nt: TGCGCCAGCAGCTTAGTGACATTGGAGTCTTCGCAGTATTTT; CDR3aa: CASSLVTLESSQYF